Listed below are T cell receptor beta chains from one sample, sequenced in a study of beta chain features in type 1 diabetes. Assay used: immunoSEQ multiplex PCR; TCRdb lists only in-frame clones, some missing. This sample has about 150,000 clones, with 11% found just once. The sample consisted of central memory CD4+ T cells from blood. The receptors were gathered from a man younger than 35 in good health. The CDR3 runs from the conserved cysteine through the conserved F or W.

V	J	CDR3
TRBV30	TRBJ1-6	CAWSVWGNNSPLHF
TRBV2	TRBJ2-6	CASSERSGQGLGTNVLTF
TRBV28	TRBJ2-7	CASRTGSPYEQYF
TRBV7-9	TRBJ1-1	CASRDDRVNTEAFF
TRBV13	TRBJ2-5	CASSIGQGGETQYF
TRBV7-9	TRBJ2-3	CASSFPEFRGTDTQYF
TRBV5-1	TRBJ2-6	CASSPLSGANVLTF
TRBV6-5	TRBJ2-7	CASSPPGTSGEQYF
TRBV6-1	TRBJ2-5	CASSEQDRGETQYF
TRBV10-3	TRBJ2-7	CAISESAGLGSSYEQYF
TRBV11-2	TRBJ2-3	CASSNVPWDRAFTDTQYF
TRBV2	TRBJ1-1	CASIPDRDTEAFF
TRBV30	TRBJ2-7	CAWSVGPGGTYEQYF
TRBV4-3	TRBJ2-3	CASSQESGRYTDTQYF